The clone carrying this TCR beta chain was detected once. Its antigen is still unknown. The source of the sample is a study of vaccination effects on CD4 cells after COVID-19. With the ViraFEST assay, the study expanded antigen-specific CD4+ T cells using viral peptide pools, then sequenced them. Following 10 days of culture, CD4+ T cells were isolated. Participants completed two doses of the BNT162b2 or mRNA-1273 vaccine. People in the vaccine group had not been infected with SARS-CoV-2 before, and their nucleocapsid antibodies were negative. Repertoires were generated with immunoSEQ multiplex PCR, while TCRdb's copy carries only in-frame clones and drops some. Of roughly 59,000 clones listed, around 78% are singletons. The TCR originated in a human donor who received a COVID-19 vaccine. The source material was CD4+ T cells from PBMCs cultured with HCoV-OC43 spike peptides, sampled after COVID-19 vaccination. Subset indicated: HCoV-OC43 spike overlapping peptide pool stimulation.

CDR3 coding DNA: TGTGCCAGCTCACCACAAGGGAGTGGCACAGATACGCAGTATTTT. Residues: CASSPQGSGTDTQYF. This sequence joins TRBV18 and TRBJ2-3; possibly TRBD2 for D (5 bases). V shed 1 base and J shed 1 base, with 9 bases lying between them. Germline CDR1 is KGHSH and CDR2 is LQKENI. The CDR3 has 15 amino acids.